This T cell receptor beta chain came from a study of T cells in Graves' hyperthyroidism and ophthalmopathy. Study results and caveats: Ophthalmopathy, as predicted by the model, came a median 6.5 months after the prediction.

Amplification of TCR beta CDR3 regions was performed using RNA transcripts as template. The HTBI primer set served for first-round RT-PCR of the TCR CDR3. TCRdb called the multiplex PCR reads again in MiXCR, with one record for every CDR3 protein. The sample yields under 600,000 distinct CDR3 sequences, about a sixth seen once. Exclusion criteria comprised uncontrolled infection, other autoimmune disease, pregnancy or lactation. After removal of 6 bases from V and 2 bases from J, the junction contained 18 bases not matched to a gene. CDR1 is MNHNS and CDR2 is SASEGT in the germline V gene. The CDR3 is made up of 19 amino acids. About this clonotype itself: Its antigen is as yet unknown.

Material: blood. The sequence came from a woman in her forties with Graves' ophthalmopathy. The chain carries TRBV6-1 and TRBJ2-2; the match to TRBD2 covers 7 bases. The CDR3 region is CASRWRSIIAGVNTGELFF. CDR3 coding DNA: TGTGCCAGCAGATGGAGGTCTATTATTGCGGGAGTAAACACCGGGGAGCTGTTTTTT.